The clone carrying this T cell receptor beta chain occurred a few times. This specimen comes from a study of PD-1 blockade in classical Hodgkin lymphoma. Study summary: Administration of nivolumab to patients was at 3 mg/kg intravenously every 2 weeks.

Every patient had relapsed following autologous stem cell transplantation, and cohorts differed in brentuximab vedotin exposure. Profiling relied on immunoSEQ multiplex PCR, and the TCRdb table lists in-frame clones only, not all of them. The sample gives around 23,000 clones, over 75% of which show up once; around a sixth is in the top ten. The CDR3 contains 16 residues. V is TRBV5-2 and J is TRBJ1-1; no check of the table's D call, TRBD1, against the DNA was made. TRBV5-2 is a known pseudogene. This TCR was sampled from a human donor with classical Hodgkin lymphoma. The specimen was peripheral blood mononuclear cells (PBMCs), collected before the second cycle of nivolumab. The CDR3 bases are TGTGCCAGCAGCCCCGGGACAGGGGGGTTAAACACTGAAGCTTTCTTT. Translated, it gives CASSPGTGGLNTEAFF.